Each of the 22 T cell receptor beta chains below was sequenced from the same sample in a study of cytomegalovirus exposure and HLA in healthy donors. Primers for the PCR totalled 60 Vbeta and 13 Jbeta. Repertoires were generated with immunoSEQ multiplex PCR, while TCRdb's copy carries only in-frame clones and drops some. The sample has roughly 190,000 clones; roughly 82% are singletons. The specimen was PBMCs. These receptors all stem from a woman between 50 and 59 years old in good health and CMV-seropositive.

V and J are TRBV9 and TRBJ2-3, with 11 nucleotides matching TRBD2. The CDR3 loop spans 15 amino acids. The germline CDR1 and CDR2 sequences are SGDLS and YYNGEE. Unmatched junction bases numbered 4, after V lost 4 bases and J lost 3 bases. The CDR3, as DNA: TGTGCCAGCAGCCTAGCGGGGGGCCGGACAGATACGCAGTATTTT. Its translation: CASSLAGGRTDTQYF.

The chain employs TRBV6-5 and TRBJ2-5; D is unresolved. The CDR3 is 11 residues long. CDR1 and CDR2 from the germline V gene are MNHEY and SVGAGI. Trimming removed 6 bases from V and 2 bases from J, with 4 bases in between. The CDR3 protein is CASSRQETQYF. As DNA, the CDR3 is TGTGCCAGCAGCAGACAAGAGACCCAGTACTTC.

Regarding this clone: The junction shows a germline mismatch at one end, possibly a read error. The rearrangement links TRBV7-9 to TRBJ1-2; 8 positions agree with TRBD1. CDR1 and CDR2 from the germline V gene are SEHNR and FQNEAQ (reference sequence). This CDR3 has 16 residues. CDR3 sequence reads: CSSSLSRTGLNYGYTF. CDR3 sequence (DNA): TGTTCCAGCAGCTTATCCAGGACAGGGTTAAACTATGGCTACACCTTC.

The chain has TRBV6-1 and TRBJ1-1; D unresolved. The germline V and J ends were trimmed by 4 bases and 7 bases, with 13 bases remaining between them. This CDR3 is built from 13 residues. Germline CDR1 and CDR2: MNHNS and SASEGT. The CDR3 protein is CASSAATDYEAFF. DNA of the CDR3: TGTGCCAGCAGTGCCGCTACAGACTATGAAGCTTTCTTT.

The V call is TRBV7-9, the J call TRBJ2-2; 9 nucleotides match TRBD1. This CDR3 has 15 amino acids. The ends lost 5 bases at V and 6 bases at J; junction bases unmatched: 7. CDR1 is SEHNR, CDR2 FQNEAQ, per germline (reference sequence). The CDR3 loop is CASSRDRVVAGELFF. Written as DNA, the CDR3 is TGTGCCAGCAGCAGGGACAGGGTCGTTGCCGGGGAGCTGTTTTTT. Complete variable domain (other parts from reference TRBV7-9 and TRBJ2-2): DTGVSQNPRHKITKRGQNVTFRCDPISEHNRLYWYRQTLGQGPEFLTYFQNEAQLEKSRLLSDRFSAERPKGSFSTLEIQRTEQGDSAMYLCASSRDRVVAGELFFGEGSRLTVL.

The rearrangement uses TRBV7-6 and TRBJ1-1; D not resolved. CDR3 length: 14 residues. Germline V CDR1 and CDR2: SGHVS, FNYEAQ. Trimming removed 5 bases from V and 3 bases from J, with 13 bases in between. For the CDR3, the DNA is TGTGCCAGCAGCGTTTCTGGGAGGGACACTGAAGCTTTCTTT. It translates to CASSVSGRDTEAFF.

This clone was counted between two and nine times. The rearrangement uses TRBV5-6 and TRBJ2-2, with a tentative D call TRBD1 (6 bases). Germline V gene lookup returns CDR1 SGHDT and CDR2 YYEEEE. Trimming removed 5 bases at V and 6 bases at J, with 14 bases between. The CDR3 loop spans 14 amino acids. CDR3 residues: CASSNSGDAGELFF. CDR3 nucleotide sequence: TGTGCCAGCAGTAACTCAGGGGACGCCGGGGAGCTGTTTTTT.

The chain couples TRBV12-5 to TRBJ2-5, with a weak D call TRBD1 (5 bases). Germline CDR1 is LGHNT and CDR2 is FRNRAP. The CDR3 spans 14 residues. V shed 7 bases and J shed 0 bases, with 12 bases lying between them. In DNA, the CDR3 is TGTGCTAGTGCCCAGGACACAGACCAAGAGACCCAGTACTTC. Residues: CASAQDTDQETQYF.

The chain combines TRBV11-2 with TRBJ2-5, with TRBD2 matching over 8 bases. Germline V gives CDR1 SGHAT, CDR2 FQNNGV. After removal of 5 bases from V and 7 bases from J, the junction contained 15 bases not matched to a gene. This CDR3 spans 16 amino acids. The DNA for the CDR3 is TGTGCCAGCAGCCCATTAAGTCGGGGGGGTCCAAGGACCCAGTACTTC. Translation: CASSPLSRGGPRTQYF.

This clone has a handful of counts. The chain is built from TRBV5-1 and TRBJ1-4, with 10 bases matching TRBD1. The CDR3 spans 16 residues. The V segment lost 2 bases and the J segment 7 bases; nucleotides outside the gene matches: 8. Germline CDR1 is SGHRS and CDR2 is YFSETQ. DNA for the CDR3: TGCGCCAGCAGCTTACTCCCGACAGGGGGCTCTGAAAAACTGTTTTTT. This encodes CASSLLPTGGSEKLFF.

This clone was recorded only once. The chain employs TRBV18 and TRBJ1-1; D is undetermined. The CDR3 length is 15 residues. Germline V gene lookup returns CDR1 KGHSH and CDR2 LQKENI. The V gene lost 4 bases and the J gene lost 8 bases, with 20 bases spanning the gap. The CDR3 here is CASSQAEGLGNEAFF. CDR3 DNA: TGTGCCAGCTCACAAGCCGAGGGTTTGGGGAACGAAGCTTTCTTT.

This chain uses TRBV15 with TRBJ2-1; D is perhaps TRBD2 (7 bases). CDR1 LNHNV and CDR2 YYDKDF come from the germline V gene (reference sequence). This CDR3 region has 16 residues. Trimming shortened V by 1 base and J by 4 bases, and 14 bases separated the two germline ends. CDR3 protein: CATSRVAGAAYNEQFF. The CDR3 DNA sequence: TGTGCCACCAGCAGAGTGGCGGGGGCCGCATACAATGAGCAGTTCTTC.

The chain couples TRBV2 to TRBJ2-7; D remains unclear. Per germline, CDR1 SNHLY and CDR2 FYNNEI. The CDR3 is 11 residues long. The V gene lost 6 bases and the J gene lost 2 bases, with 5 bases spanning the gap. The CDR3 DNA reads as TGTGCCAGCAGCCAAACCTACGAGCAGTACTTC. It specifies CASSQTYEQYF. Complete variable domain (other parts from reference TRBV2 and TRBJ2-7): EPEVTQTPSHQVTQMGQEVILRCVPISNHLYFYWYRQILGQKVEFLVSFYNNEISEKSEIFDDQFSVERPDGSNFTLKIRSTKLEDSAMYFCASSQTYEQYFGPGTRLTVT.

This clone turned up a few times. The chain recombines TRBV7-2 with TRBJ2-1, with D possibly matching TRBD2 (5 bases). V was shortened by 1 base and J by 2 bases, with 9 bases between the two germline ends. Germline-derived CDR1 and CDR2 are SGHTA and FQGNSA. This CDR3 comprises 15 residues. CDR3 coding DNA: TGTGCCAGCAGCTTAGTCCCCGGGACCTACAATGAGCAGTTCTTC. It yields the protein CASSLVPGTYNEQFF.

The chain uses TRBV11-3 and TRBJ2-7; 8 nucleotides agree with TRBD2. Germline values: CDR1 SGHNT, CDR2 YENEEA. The CDR3 is 15 residues long. Unmatched junction bases numbered 12, after V lost 5 bases and J lost 6 bases. This CDR3 is CASSPRGAGEGEQYF. The CDR3 DNA sequence: TGTGCCAGCAGCCCACGGGGAGCGGGGGAGGGCGAGCAGTACTTC.

The rearrangement joins TRBV5-4 to TRBJ2-5; TRBD2 matches 10 bases. The germline V gene has CDR1 SGHNT and CDR2 YYREEE (reference sequence). V lost 2 bases, J lost 4 bases, and 5 bases stayed unmatched. CDR3 length: 15 residues. CDR3 protein: CASSFERGGGETQYF. CDR3 DNA: TGTGCCAGCAGCTTCGAGCGGGGGGGCGGAGAGACCCAGTACTTC.

The J gene is TRBJ1-1, the V gene TRBV7-8; a possible D gene is TRBD1 (5 bases). Germline lookup yields CDR1 SGHVS and CDR2 FQNEAQ. V was shortened by 5 bases and J by 5 bases, with 21 bases between the two germline ends. This CDR3 region has 16 residues. The DNA for the CDR3 is TGTGCCAGCAGCCCGACACCTGGACCCGGGGGAACTGAAGCTTTCTTT. It is translated as CASSPTPGPGGTEAFF.

J is TRBJ2-5 and V is TRBV4-1, with D uncertain. The CDR3 contains 13 residues. Trimming pared 1 base from V and 1 base from J, leaving 4 bases between. Looked up from germline, CDR1 is MGHRA and CDR2 is YSYEKL. For the CDR3, the DNA is TGCGCCAGCAGCCAAGTCATCCAAGAGACCCAGTACTTC. Its translation is CASSQVIQETQYF.

The chain is built from TRBV9 and TRBJ2-7; 10 bases are a match to TRBD1. CDR3 length equals 15 residues. Unmatched junction bases numbered 7, after V lost 3 bases and J lost 4 bases. Germline CDR1 and CDR2: SGDLS and YYNGEE. CDR3 in amino acids: CASSAGQGEFYEQYF. The CDR3 nucleotides read TGTGCCAGCAGCGCCGGACAGGGGGAATTTTACGAGCAGTACTTC.

The genes are TRBV4-3 and TRBJ2-5; TRBD1 is a possible D gene (8 bases). With 5 bases removed from V and 5 bases from J, the gap between germline ends came to 15 bases. This CDR3 spans 14 amino acids. CDR1 is LGHNA and CDR2 is YSLEER in the germline V gene. CDR3 region: CASSYGQGGETQYF. In DNA form, the CDR3 reads TGCGCCAGCAGCTACGGACAGGGAGGGGAGACCCAGTACTTC.

This chain uses TRBV14 with TRBJ2-1, with 13 bases matching TRBD2. The germline gives CDR1 SGHDN, CDR2 FVKESK. The CDR3 spans 15 residues. Losses at the gene ends were 3 bases for V and 6 bases for J; bases not matched to a gene: 2. The CDR3 DNA sequence: TGTGCCAGCAGCCAGGGGACTAGCGGGGTCAATGAGCAGTTCTTC. Encoded protein: CASSQGTSGVNEQFF.

J is TRBJ1-1 and V is TRBV9; a weak D match, TRBD1 (6 bases). The CDR3 covers 13 residues. V shed 0 bases and J shed 4 bases, with 7 bases lying between them. Germline CDR1 is SGDLS and CDR2 is YYNGEE. The CDR3 reads CASSVEQGTEAFF. CDR3 in DNA: TGTGCCAGCAGCGTAGAACAGGGCACTGAAGCTTTCTTT.